A single sample is the source of the 10 T cell receptor beta chains below, sequenced in a study of blood T cell repertoires in COVID-19. Method: immunoSEQ multiplex PCR; TCRdb's copy keeps in-frame clones and lacks some. This sample has around 78,000 clones, with roughly 80% found just once. The sample was peripheral blood. Source of these receptors: a human donor in a cohort sampled during active COVID-19.

The chain carries TRBV14 and TRBJ1-1; D is perhaps TRBD1 (6 bases). CDR3 length equals 14 residues. CDR1 is SGHDN, CDR2 FVKESK, per germline. The ends were cut back, 4 bases at V and 5 bases at J, with 14 bases in the middle. Written as DNA, the CDR3 is TGTGCCAGCAGCCGTAACAGGGTTGAGACTGAAGCTTTCTTT. This encodes CASSRNRVETEAFF.

This chain connects TRBV28 to TRBJ1-1, with 8 bases that match TRBD1. This CDR3 region has 14 residues. Per the germline V gene, CDR1 is MDHEN and CDR2 is SYDVKM. The V and J ends lost 4 bases and 8 bases, in that order; junction bases with no gene match: 9. Here the CDR3 reads CASSYRGAGSEAFF. Here the CDR3 DNA reads TGTGCCAGCAGTTACAGGGGGGCGGGCTCCGAAGCTTTCTTT.

The rearrangement joins TRBV4-1 to TRBJ1-2, with D possibly matching TRBD1 (5 bases). This CDR3 comprises 15 residues. Germline-derived CDR1 and CDR2 are MGHRA and YSYEKL. Trimming removed 0 bases at V and 4 bases at J, with 12 bases between. CDR3 sequence: CASSQEMAGGYGYTF. As DNA, the CDR3 is TGCGCCAGCAGCCAAGAGATGGCGGGGGGCTATGGCTACACCTTC.

The chain uses TRBV10-1 and TRBJ2-7, with a weak D call TRBD2 (5 bases). Germline V gives CDR1 WNHNN, CDR2 SYGVQD (reference sequence). Trimming took 10 bases from V and 0 from J, leaving 16 bases between them. There are 14 residues in the CDR3. CDR3 sequence: CATVRGRNSYEQYF. The CDR3 nucleotides are TGCGCCACCGTTCGGGGTCGTAACTCCTACGAGCAGTACTTC.

V gene TRBV18 combines with J gene TRBJ2-3; D gene unclear. V was cut by 3 bases and J by 2 bases, with 9 bases left in between. There are 14 residues in the CDR3. The germline gives CDR1 KGHSH, CDR2 LQKENI. Here the CDR3 reads CASSPTKHTDTQYF. CDR3 coding DNA: TGTGCCAGCTCACCCACAAAACACACAGATACGCAGTATTTT.

This chain links TRBV24-1 with TRBJ2-1; 7 nucleotides agree with TRBD2. J lost 10 bases, V lost 9 bases, and 17 bases had no gene match. The germline gives CDR1 KGHDR, CDR2 SFDVKD. CDR3 length: 15 residues. The CDR3 coding sequence is TGTGCCACCTCACCCGGGGGGAGGGGAAGAAAGGAGCAGTTCTTC. This translates into CATSPGGRGRKEQFF.

The rearrangement links TRBV5-1 to TRBJ2-3; perhaps TRBD1 as D (6 bases). Trimming took 3 bases from V and 0 from J, leaving 11 bases between them. The CDR3 spans 15 residues. Germline lookup yields CDR1 SGHRS and CDR2 YFSETQ. CDR3 nucleotides: TGCGCCAGCAGCTCGGGACAACCTAGCACAGATACGCAGTATTTT. This encodes CASSSGQPSTDTQYF.

The chain employs TRBV9 and TRBJ1-1; TRBD1 agrees at 9 bases. CDR1 is SGDLS and CDR2 is YYNGEE in the germline V gene. With 4 bases clipped from V and 7 bases from J, the junction kept 11 bases outside the gene matches. This CDR3 is built from 15 residues. The CDR3 is CASSSPGTGIGEAFF. The DNA of the CDR3 is TGTGCCAGCAGCTCCCCCGGGACAGGGATTGGTGAAGCTTTCTTT.

The rearrangement joins TRBV7-2 to TRBJ2-3; D not certain. V lost 6 bases, J lost 2 bases, and 12 bases lay in between. The CDR3 spans 14 residues. CDR1 is SGHTA, CDR2 FQGNSA, per germline. CDR3 residues: CASSPQAHTDTQYF. In nucleotides, the CDR3 is TGTGCCAGCAGTCCGCAGGCACACACAGATACGCAGTATTTT. The entire variable domain, with the rest obtained from reference TRBV7-2 and TRBJ2-3, is as follows: GAGVSQSPSNKVTEKGKDVELRCDPISGHTALYWYRQSLGQGLEFLIYFQGNSAPDKSGLPSDRFSAERTGGSVSTLTIQRTQQEDSAVYLCASSPQAHTDTQYFGPGTRLTVL.

This chain's CDR3 is CASSYSVGQGSDGYTF. The CDR3 nucleotides are TGTGCCAGCAGTTACTCAGTGGGACAGGGGTCGGATGGCTACACCTTC. The genes are TRBV6-5 and TRBJ1-2, with TRBD1 matching 10 bases. CDR1 is MNHEY and CDR2 is SVGAGI in the germline V gene. V shed 0 bases, J shed 6 bases, and the junction held 7 bases outside the gene matches. The CDR3 has 16 residues.